This TCR beta chain was recorded in a study of identical twins. This clonotype showed up many times. Its antigen is unidentified. Whole-study results and caveats: Memory repertoires showed no such pattern, whereas abundant cord blood beta clonotypes carried fewer insertions. Out-of-frame sharing of TCR alpha in monozygotic twins was underestimated by models.

CDR1 and CDR2 (germline): KGHDR, SFDVKD. The CDR3 sequence is 15 residues long. J was trimmed by 3 bases and V by 4 bases; bases with no gene match: 5. Unique molecular identifiers were present on the cDNA, which also gained a universal primer site by template switching. Each CDR3 protein is one row after TCRdb ran MiXCR on the 5' RACE reads. The sample holds 240,000 or so distinct CDR3 sequences, about 10% seen once. The donor group consisted entirely of healthy Caucasians. This chain uses TRBV24-1 with TRBJ2-7; 10 nucleotides match TRBD1. Material: memory T cells sorted from blood. This TCR was sampled from a man aged 50 to 59 in good health. The CDR3 loop reads CATSDGQGGLYEQYF. CDR3 coding DNA: TGTGCCACCAGTGACGGACAGGGGGGCCTCTACGAGCAGTACTTC.